The T cell receptor beta chain under discussion was sequenced for a study of T cell responses to AZD1222 COVID-19 vaccine. About the study: Second-dose timings of about 4 or about 12 weeks were pooled.

Clones were sequenced by immunoSEQ multiplex PCR, and TCRdb holds only the in-frame ones, with some missing. The sample lists 130,000 to 150,000 clones; about 90% were seen once. Study-level results: Repertoire sampling occurred only after the peak T cell response. Among the donors, most were white British and more were female, and clonal diversity was possibly underestimated. Recipients of two AZD1222 doses showed rising Spike-specific TCR breadth and depth.

This clone has a count of ten or more. The antigen is unknown. This sequence originates from an adult in good health. The material was peripheral blood, obtained on day 0 of AZD1222 vaccination.

The CDR3 DNA reads as TGCAGCGCCCTGCGGGGGGCGCGGGCTTTCTTT. This sequence encodes CSALRGARAFF. This chain joins TRBV29-1 and TRBJ1-1; D possibly corresponds to TRBD1 (6 bases). Germline lookup yields CDR1 SQVTM and CDR2 ANQGSEA. This CDR3 has 11 residues. Trimming left V 7 bases short and J 11 bases short, with 17 bases between.